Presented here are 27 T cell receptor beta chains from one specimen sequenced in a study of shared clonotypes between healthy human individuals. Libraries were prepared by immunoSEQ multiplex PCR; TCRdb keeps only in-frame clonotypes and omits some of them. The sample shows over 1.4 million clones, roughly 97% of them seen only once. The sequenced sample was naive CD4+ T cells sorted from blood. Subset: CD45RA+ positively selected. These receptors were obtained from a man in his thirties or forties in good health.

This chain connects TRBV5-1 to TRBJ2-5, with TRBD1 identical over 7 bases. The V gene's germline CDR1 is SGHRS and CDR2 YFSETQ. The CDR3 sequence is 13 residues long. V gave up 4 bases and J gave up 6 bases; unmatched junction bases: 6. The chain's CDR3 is CASSLSRGQTQYF. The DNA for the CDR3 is TGCGCCAGCAGCCTATCTAGGGGGCAGACCCAGTACTTC.

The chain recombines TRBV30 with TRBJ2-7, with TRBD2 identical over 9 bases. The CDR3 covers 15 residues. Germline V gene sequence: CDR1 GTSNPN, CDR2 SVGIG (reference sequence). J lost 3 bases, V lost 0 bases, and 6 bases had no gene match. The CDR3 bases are TGTGCCTGGAGTGTACGGCGGGAGGGCTTCTACGAGCAGTACTTC. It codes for CAWSVRREGFYEQYF.

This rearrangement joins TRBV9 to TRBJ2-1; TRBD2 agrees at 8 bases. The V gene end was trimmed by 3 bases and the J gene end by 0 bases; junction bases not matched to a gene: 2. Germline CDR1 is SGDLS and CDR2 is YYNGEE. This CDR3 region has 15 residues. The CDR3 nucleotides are TGTGCCAGCAGCGGACTAGCGAACTCCTACAATGAGCAGTTCTTC. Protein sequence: CASSGLANSYNEQFF.

CDR3 sequence: CASSRSGLFGDNTDTQYF. Here the CDR3 DNA reads TGCGCCAGCAGCCGTTCTGGTTTGTTTGGGGACAACACAGATACGCAGTATTTT. This chain connects TRBV4-1 to TRBJ2-3; D perhaps matches TRBD1 (6 bases). V shed 4 bases and J shed 2 bases, with 22 bases lying between them. Germline V lookup: CDR1 MGHRA, CDR2 YSYEKL. The CDR3 covers 18 residues.

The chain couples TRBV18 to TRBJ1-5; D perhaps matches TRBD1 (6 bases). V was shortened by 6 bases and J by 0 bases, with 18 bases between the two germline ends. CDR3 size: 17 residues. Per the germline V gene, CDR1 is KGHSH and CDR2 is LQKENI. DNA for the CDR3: TGTGCCAGCTCTGTCCTCAGTCCAGGGGATAGCAATCAGCCCCAGCATTTT. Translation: CASSVLSPGDSNQPQHF.

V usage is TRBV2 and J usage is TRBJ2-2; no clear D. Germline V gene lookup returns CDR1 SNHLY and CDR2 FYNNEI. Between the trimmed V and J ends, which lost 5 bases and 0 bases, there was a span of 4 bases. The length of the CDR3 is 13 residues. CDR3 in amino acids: CASSLPNTGELFF. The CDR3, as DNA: TGTGCCAGCAGTTTACCGAACACCGGGGAGCTGTTTTTT.

CDR3 amino acids: CASSSGRQFF. CDR3 DNA: TGTGCCAGCAGCTCGGGCAGGCAGTTCTTC. The J gene is TRBJ2-1, the V gene TRBV7-2; D is undetermined. CDR3 length equals 10 residues. The germline V and J ends were trimmed by 4 bases and 12 bases, with 7 bases remaining between them. Per the germline V gene, CDR1 is SGHTA and CDR2 is FQGNSA.

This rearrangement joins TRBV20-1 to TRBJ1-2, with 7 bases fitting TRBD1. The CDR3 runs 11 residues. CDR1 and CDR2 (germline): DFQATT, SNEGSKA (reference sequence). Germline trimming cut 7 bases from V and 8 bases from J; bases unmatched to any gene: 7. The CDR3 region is CSEKGARGYTF. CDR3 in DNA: TGCAGTGAAAAGGGGGCGCGAGGCTACACCTTC.

CDR3 DNA sequence: TGTGCCAGCAGCGTAGCTCCCCGGGTAGCGGGAAACAATGAGCAGTTCTTC. Amino acids: CASSVAPRVAGNNEQFF. This chain uses TRBV9 with TRBJ2-1; 8 nucleotides agree with TRBD2. Germline-derived CDR1 and CDR2 are SGDLS and YYNGEE. V dropped 0 bases and J dropped 5; count of bases not matched to a gene: 10. This CDR3 has 17 residues.

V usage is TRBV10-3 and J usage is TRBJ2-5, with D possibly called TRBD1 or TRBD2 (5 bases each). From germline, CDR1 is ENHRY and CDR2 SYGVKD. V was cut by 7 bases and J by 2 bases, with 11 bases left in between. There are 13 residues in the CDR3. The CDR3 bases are TGTGCCATCACCCGGGACGTTCAAGAGACCCAGTACTTC. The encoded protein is CAITRDVQETQYF.

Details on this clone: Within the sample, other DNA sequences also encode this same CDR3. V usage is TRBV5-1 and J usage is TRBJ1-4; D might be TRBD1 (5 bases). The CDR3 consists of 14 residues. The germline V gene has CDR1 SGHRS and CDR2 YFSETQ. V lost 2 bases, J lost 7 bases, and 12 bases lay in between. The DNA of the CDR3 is TGCGCCAGCAGCTTAGGCCAGGGAAGTGAAAAACTGTTTTTT. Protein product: CASSLGQGSEKLFF.

The CDR3 loop reads CATGQGSATGELFF. The CDR3 DNA reads TGTGCCACCGGACAGGGCTCGGCCACCGGGGAGCTGTTTTTT. This rearrangement joins TRBV10-3 to TRBJ2-2; TRBD1 matches 8 bases. V gave up 10 bases and J gave up 4 bases; unmatched junction bases: 8. CDR3 length: 14 residues. Per the germline V gene, CDR1 is ENHRY and CDR2 is SYGVKD.

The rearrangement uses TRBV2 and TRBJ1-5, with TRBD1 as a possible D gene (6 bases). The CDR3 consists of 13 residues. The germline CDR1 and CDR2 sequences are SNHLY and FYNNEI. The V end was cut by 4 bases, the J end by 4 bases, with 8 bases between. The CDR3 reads CASSGTENQPQHF. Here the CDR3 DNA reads TGTGCCAGCAGTGGGACAGAGAATCAGCCCCAGCATTTT.

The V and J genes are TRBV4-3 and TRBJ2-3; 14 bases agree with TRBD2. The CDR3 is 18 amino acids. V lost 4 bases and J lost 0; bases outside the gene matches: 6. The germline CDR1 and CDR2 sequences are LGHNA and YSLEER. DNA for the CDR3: TGCGCCAGCAGCCCTCGACTAGCGGGAGGGCTTAGCACAGATACGCAGTATTTT. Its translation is CASSPRLAGGLSTDTQYF.

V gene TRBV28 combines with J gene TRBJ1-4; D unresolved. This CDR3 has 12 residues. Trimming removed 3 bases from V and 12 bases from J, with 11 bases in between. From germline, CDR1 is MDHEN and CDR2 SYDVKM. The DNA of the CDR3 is TGTGCCAGCAGTTTTGGAAACCGAGAACTGTTTTTT. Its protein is CASSFGNRELFF. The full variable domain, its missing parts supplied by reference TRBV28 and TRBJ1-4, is DVKVTQSSRYLVKRTGEKVFLECVQDMDHENMFWYRQDPGLGLRLIYFSYDVKMKEKGDIPEGYSVSREKKERFSLILESASTNQTSMYLCASSFGNRELFFGSGTQLSVL.

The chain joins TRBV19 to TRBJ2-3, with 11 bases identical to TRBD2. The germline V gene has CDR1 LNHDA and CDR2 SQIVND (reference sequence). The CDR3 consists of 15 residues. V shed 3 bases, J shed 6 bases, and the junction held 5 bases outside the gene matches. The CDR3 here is CASSISSGRYDTQYF. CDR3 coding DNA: TGTGCCAGTAGTATTTCTAGCGGGAGGTATGATACGCAGTATTTT.

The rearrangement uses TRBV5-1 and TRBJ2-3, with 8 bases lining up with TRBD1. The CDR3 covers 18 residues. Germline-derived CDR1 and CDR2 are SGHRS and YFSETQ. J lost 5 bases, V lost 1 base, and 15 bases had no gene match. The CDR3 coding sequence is TGCGCCAGCAGCTTGATCGGACAGGGTAGCCCGCCAATAGATACGCAGTATTTT. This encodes CASSLIGQGSPPIDTQYF. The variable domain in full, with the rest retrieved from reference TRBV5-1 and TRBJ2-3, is KAGVTQTPRYLIKTRGQQVTLSCSPISGHRSVSWYQQTPGQGLQFLFEYFSETQRNKGNFPGRFSGRQFSNSRSEMNVSTLELGDSALYLCASSLIGQGSPPIDTQYFGPGTRLTVL.

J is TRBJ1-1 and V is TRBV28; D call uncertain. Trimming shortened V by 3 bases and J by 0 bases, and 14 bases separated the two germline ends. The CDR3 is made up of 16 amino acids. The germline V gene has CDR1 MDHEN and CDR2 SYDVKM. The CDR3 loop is CASSLVGRAMNTEAFF. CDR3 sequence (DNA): TGTGCCAGCAGTTTGGTGGGTCGGGCGATGAACACTGAAGCTTTCTTT.

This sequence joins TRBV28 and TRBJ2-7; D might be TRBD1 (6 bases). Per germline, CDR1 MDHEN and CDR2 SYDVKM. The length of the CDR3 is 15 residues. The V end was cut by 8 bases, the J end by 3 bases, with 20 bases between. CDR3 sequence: CASPPSTGRDYEQYF. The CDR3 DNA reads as TGTGCCAGCCCGCCTTCGACAGGTAGGGACTACGAGCAGTACTTC. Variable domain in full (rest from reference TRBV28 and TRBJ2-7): DVKVTQSSRYLVKRTGEKVFLECVQDMDHENMFWYRQDPGLGLRLIYFSYDVKMKEKGDIPEGYSVSREKKERFSLILESASTNQTSMYLCASPPSTGRDYEQYFGPGTRLTVT.

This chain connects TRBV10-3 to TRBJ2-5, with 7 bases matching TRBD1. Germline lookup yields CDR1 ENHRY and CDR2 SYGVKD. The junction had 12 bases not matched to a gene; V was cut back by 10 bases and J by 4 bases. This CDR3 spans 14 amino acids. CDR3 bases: TGTGCCACCAGGAATGGACAGGCAGCAGAGACCCAGTACTTC. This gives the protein CATRNGQAAETQYF.

CDR3 loop: CASSQDLSGRVSYEQYF. CDR3 bases: TGCGCCAGCAGCCAAGATCTTAGCGGGAGGGTCTCCTACGAGCAGTACTTC. The rearrangement joins TRBV4-3 to TRBJ2-7; TRBD2 agrees at 11 bases. V was pared by 0 bases and J by 0 bases, with 4 bases of the junction left unmatched. This CDR3 comprises 17 residues. CDR1 is LGHNA and CDR2 is YSLEER in the germline V gene.

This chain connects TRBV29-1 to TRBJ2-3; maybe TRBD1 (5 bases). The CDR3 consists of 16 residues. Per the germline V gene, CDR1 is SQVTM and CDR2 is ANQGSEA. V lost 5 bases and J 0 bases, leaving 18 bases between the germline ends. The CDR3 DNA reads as TGCAGCGTTAACTACCCCAGGGTTCTTAGCACAGATACGCAGTATTTT. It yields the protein CSVNYPRVLSTDTQYF.

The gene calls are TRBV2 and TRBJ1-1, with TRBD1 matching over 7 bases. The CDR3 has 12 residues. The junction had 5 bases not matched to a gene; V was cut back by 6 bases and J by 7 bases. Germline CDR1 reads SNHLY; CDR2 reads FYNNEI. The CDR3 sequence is CASRDRSSEAFF. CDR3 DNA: TGTGCCAGCAGGGACAGGTCCAGTGAAGCTTTCTTT.

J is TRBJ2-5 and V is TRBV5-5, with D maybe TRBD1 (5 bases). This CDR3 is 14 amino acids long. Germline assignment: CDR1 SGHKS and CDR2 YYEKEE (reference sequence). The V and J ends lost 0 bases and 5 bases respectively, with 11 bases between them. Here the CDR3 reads CASSLATVSETQYF. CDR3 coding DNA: TGTGCCAGCAGCTTGGCGACAGTGAGCGAGACCCAGTACTTC.

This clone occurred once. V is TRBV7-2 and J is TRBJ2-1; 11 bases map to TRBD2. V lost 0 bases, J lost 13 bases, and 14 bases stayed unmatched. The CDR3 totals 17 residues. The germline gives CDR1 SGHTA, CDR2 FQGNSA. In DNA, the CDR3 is TGTGCCAGCAGCTTAGCAGGTAGCGGGAGGGCCTCGGGTACACAGTTCTTC. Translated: CASSLAGSGRASGTQFF.

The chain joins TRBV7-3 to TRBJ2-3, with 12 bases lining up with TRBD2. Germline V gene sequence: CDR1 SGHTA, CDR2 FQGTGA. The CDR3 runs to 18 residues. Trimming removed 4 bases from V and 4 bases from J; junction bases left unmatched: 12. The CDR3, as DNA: TGTGCCAGCAGCTCACGGGGACTAGCGGGCTTCAGGGCAGATACGCAGTATTTT. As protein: CASSSRGLAGFRADTQYF. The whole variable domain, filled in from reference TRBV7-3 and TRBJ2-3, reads GAGVSQTPSNKVTEKGKYVELRCDPISGHTALYWYRQSLGQGPEFLIYFQGTGAADDSGLPNDRFFAVRPEGSVSTLKIQRTERGDSAVYLCASSSRGLAGFRADTQYFGPGTRLTVL.

DNA for the CDR3: TGTGCCAGCAGCATCCGGACAGGTTTGAGCACAGATACGCAGTATTTT. Translating it yields CASSIRTGLSTDTQYF. The chain links TRBV9 to TRBJ2-3; 7 nucleotides line up with TRBD1. CDR1 is SGDLS, CDR2 YYNGEE, per germline. Trimming at V came to 4 bases and at J to 0 bases, leaving 8 bases not matched to a gene. The CDR3 loop spans 16 amino acids.